What follows are 24 T cell receptor beta chains derived from one specimen sequenced in a study of tumor-infiltrating lymphocytes in oesophageal squamous cell carcinoma. One entry per CDR3 protein results from TCRdb running MiXCR on the PCR reads. The table has about 14,000 distinct CDR3 sequences, under 60% seen once. The source material was blood. The receptor source for this set is a male donor with esophageal squamous cell carcinoma.

This clonotype was counted ten times or more. The chain employs TRBV10-3 and TRBJ1-1; tentatively, D is TRBD1 (6 bases). V was cut by 4 bases and J by 10 bases, with 22 bases left in between. The CDR3 has 15 amino acids. Germline V gene data show CDR1 as ENHRY and CDR2 as SYGVKD. The CDR3 DNA reads as TGTGCCATCAGTGGGACAGCTGAAGTTCTTCTGGGAGCTTTCTTT. Amino acids: CAISGTAEVLLGAFF.

Relative to its sample, this clonotype is large. The chain has TRBV7-2 and TRBJ1-2; unclear D gene. CDR3 size: 14 residues. Trimming shortened V by 1 base and J by 1 base, and 7 bases separated the two germline ends. CDR1 is SGHTA, CDR2 FQGNSA, per germline. CDR3 nucleotide sequence: TGTGCCAGCAGCTTAGGTCCCGGTAACTATGGCTACACCTTC. Translation: CASSLGPGNYGYTF.

Concerning this clonotype: The conserved phenylalanine or tryptophan normally closing the CDR3 is absent here, so this likely arose from a read error. The DNA is left out, because the CDR3 cannot be placed on it with certainty; the CDR3 is given as TCRdb lists it. The rearrangement links TRBV7-6 to TRBJ2-5; the table's D call TRBD1 went unverified against the DNA. The germline V gene has CDR1 SGHVS and CDR2 FNYEAQ. The CDR3 length is 18 residues, termini included. CDR3 protein: CASSPIYAGGRNEQFFGA.

This clonotype ranks as medium-sized. For the CDR3, the DNA is TGTGCCAGCAGTTTAATCGGGAGTGGGGGGGATACGCAGTATTTT. It translates to CASSLIGSGGDTQYF. The chain uses TRBV12-3 or TRBV12-4 and TRBJ2-3; D may be TRBD2 (6 bases). The CDR3 spans 15 residues. Trimming took off 2 bases at V and 6 bases at J, with 15 bases between the two ends.

This clonotype has ten or more counts. The chain joins TRBV19 to TRBJ2-5, with D tentatively TRBD1 or TRBD2 (5 bases each). The DNA end favors TRBJ2-7, so the J call may be wrong. CDR1 is LNHDA, CDR2 SQIVND, per germline (reference sequence). This CDR3 is built from 15 residues. CDR3 residues: CASSLIGATSYEQYF. Written as DNA, the CDR3 is TGTGCCAGTAGTTTGATCGGGGCCACCTCCTACGAGCAGTACTTC.

The chain joins TRBV7-3 to TRBJ2-3; 7 bases fit TRBD2. In germline, CDR1 is SGHTA, CDR2 FQGTGA. V dropped 2 bases and J dropped 7; count of bases not matched to a gene: 9. The CDR3 totals 15 residues. The CDR3 protein is CASSLLGAGLYTQYF. The CDR3 DNA follows: TGTGCCAGCAGCTTATTAGGAGCGGGACTCTATACGCAGTATTTT.

The chain couples TRBV7-2 to TRBJ2-1, with 12 positions matching TRBD2. The CDR3 loop spans 15 amino acids. The V gene end was trimmed by 5 bases and the J gene end by 7 bases; junction bases not matched to a gene: 6. The germline CDR1 and CDR2 sequences are SGHTA and FQGNSA. CDR3 protein: CASSPTSGRRNEQFF. The CDR3 bases are TGTGCCAGCAGCCCGACTAGCGGGAGAAGAAATGAGCAGTTCTTC.

Comment on this clonotype: Because the CDR3 is missing its conserved closing phenylalanine or tryptophan, this is likely a read error. The DNA is omitted, as the CDR3 cannot be located on it reliably, and the CDR3 follows TCRdb's listing. This chain links TRBV10-3 with TRBJ1-1; TRBD1, the table's D call, lacks a check against the DNA. The CDR3 extends over 16 residues, inclusive of both ends. Germline V gene data show CDR1 as ENHRY and CDR2 as SYGVKD. CDR3 sequence reads: CATTKGVGADTQYFGP.

The genes are TRBV27 and TRBJ2-1; D gene unclear. Gene TRBJ2-7 matches the end of the DNA better, so the J call may be wrong. Per the germline V gene, CDR1 is MNHEY and CDR2 is SMNVEV (reference sequence). This CDR3 has 16 amino acids. The DNA of the CDR3 is TGTGCCAGCAGTTTACGGGCCTCGCGCTCCTACAATGAGCAGTACTTC. It is translated as CASSLRASRSYNEQYF.

The table lists this clonotype with a count of one. The chain joins TRBV7-2 to TRBJ2-4; tentatively, D is TRBD1 (6 bases). The J call may be faulty, since TRBJ2-7 better matches the DNA end. The CDR3 length is 14 residues. Germline CDR1 SGHTA, CDR2 FQGNSA. The DNA for the CDR3 is TGTGCCAGCAGCTTAGCCTGGGGGCCCTACGAGCAGTACTTC. The encoded protein is CASSLAWGPYEQYF.

This clonotype was found a few times. The chain recombines TRBV10-3 with TRBJ2-1; no reliable D call. The CDR3 sequence is 12 residues long. V lost 3 bases and J lost 11, with 11 bases in between. Germline CDR1 is ENHRY and CDR2 is SYGVKD. The CDR3 coding sequence is TGTGCCATCAGTGAAGGTGTCCAGAAGCAGTTCTTC. The encoded protein is CAISEGVQKQFF.

This clonotype was seen ten or more times. V and J are TRBV19 and TRBJ2-1, with 7 positions matching TRBD1. The V gene's germline CDR1 is LNHDA and CDR2 SQIVND (reference sequence). The J segment lost 15 bases and the V segment lost 7 bases, leaving 9 bases of the junction unmatched. The CDR3 has 11 residues. The CDR3 DNA sequence: TGTGCCAGTAAGACAGGGTGGGGTTGGTTCTTC. It yields the protein CASKTGWGWFF.

This clonotype was recorded many times. A clone one base away is much larger, so this may be a read error. V and J are TRBV6-1 and TRBJ2-1; D possibly corresponds to TRBD1 (6 bases). The J call may be wrong; the DNA end is better matched by TRBJ2-7. The CDR3 has 15 amino acids. CDR1 MNHNS and CDR2 SASEGT come from the germline V gene. The CDR3: CASSHGQFGYNEQYF. CDR3 bases: TGTGCCAGCAGCCACGGACAGTTCGGGTACAATGAGCAGTACTTC.

The CDR3 loop is CASSSRDRGDYNEQFF. CDR3 DNA: TGTGCCAGCAGCTCCCGGGACAGGGGGGACTACAATGAGCAGTTCTTC. V usage is TRBV7-8 and J usage is TRBJ2-1, with 11 nucleotides matching TRBD1. The junction had 5 bases not matched to a gene; V was cut back by 4 bases and J by 3 bases. This CDR3 is built from 16 residues. Germline values: CDR1 SGHVS, CDR2 FQNEAQ.

The V call is TRBV7-6, the J call TRBJ2-3; D remains unclear. Per the germline V gene, CDR1 is SGHVS and CDR2 is FNYEAQ. The CDR3 has 14 residues. With 1 base removed from V and 0 bases from J, the gap between germline ends came to 5 bases. CDR3 in amino acids: CASSLGTSTDTQYF. CDR3 in DNA: TGTGCCAGCAGCTTAGGAACTAGCACAGATACGCAGTATTTT.

As regards this clonotype: Mismatch with germline at one junction end may stem from a read error. The chain recombines TRBV7-8 with TRBJ2-3, with 10 bases fitting TRBD1. CDR1 is SGHVS and CDR2 is FQNEAQ in the germline V gene. The CDR3 covers 15 residues. This CDR3 is CASSPRQGAGSPLHF. DNA for the CDR3: TGTGCCAGCAGCCCCCGACAGGGGGCCGGTTCACCCCTCCACTTC.

The rearrangement uses TRBV7-2 and TRBJ2-7; D is possibly TRBD2 (6 bases). The germline V gene has CDR1 SGHTA and CDR2 FQGNSA. The CDR3 sequence is 13 residues long. Trimming left V 3 bases short and J 5 bases short, with 11 bases between. CDR3 bases: TGTGCCAGCAGCTTCTCGGGAGAGGACGAGCAGTACTTC. As protein: CASSFSGEDEQYF. The entire variable domain, with the rest obtained from reference TRBV7-2 and TRBJ2-7, is as follows: GAGVSQSPSNKVTEKGKDVELRCDPISGHTALYWYRQSLGQGLEFLIYFQGNSAPDKSGLPSDRFSAERTGGSVSTLTIQRTQQEDSAVYLCASSFSGEDEQYFGPGTRLTVT.

The chain uses TRBV27 and TRBJ2-4, with D possibly being TRBD1 (6 bases). The J call could be wrong; TRBJ2-5 is a better fit for the DNA end. The CDR3 has 15 amino acids. Germline V gives CDR1 MNHEY, CDR2 SMNVEV (reference sequence). CDR3 sequence: CASSVNRVSIETQYF. CDR3 DNA: TGTGCCAGCAGTGTGAACAGGGTGTCAATTGAGACCCAGTACTTC.

In its sample, this clonotype ranks as medium-sized. This chain joins TRBV7-9 and TRBJ2-1; 8 bases match TRBD2. This CDR3 has 17 amino acids. Germline V gives CDR1 SEHNR, CDR2 FQNEAQ (reference sequence). V lost 2 bases, J lost 9 bases, and 15 bases stayed unmatched. The CDR3 DNA reads as TGTGCCAGCAGCTTATATGGGGGACTAGATGGTCCGGGTGAGCAGTTCTTC. It yields the protein CASSLYGGLDGPGEQFF.

Remarks on this clonotype: The CDR3 carries no conserved terminal phenylalanine or tryptophan, so it likely arises from a read error. No DNA is shown, since the ends of the CDR3 on it are uncertain; the CDR3 is the one TCRdb lists. The CDR3 here is CASSASGNTQWYEQFFGS. This chain joins TRBV12-3 or TRBV12-4 and TRBJ2-7. The CDR3 length equals 18 residues, ends included.

This clonotype was recorded once. This chain connects TRBV6-2 or TRBV6-3 to TRBJ2-7; D may be TRBD1 or TRBD2 (5 bases each). V was cut by 6 bases and J by 0 bases, with 9 bases left in between. CDR1 and CDR2 from the germline V gene are MNHEY and SVGEGT. CDR3 size: 13 residues. CDR3 nucleotides: TGTGCCAGCAGACCGGGGCTCTCCTACGAGCAGTACTTC. This codes for CASRPGLSYEQYF.

In this sample, this clonotype turned up a few times. The conserved final phenylalanine or tryptophan is absent from the CDR3, which likely points to a read error. The DNA is left out, because the CDR3 cannot be placed on it with certainty; the CDR3 is given as TCRdb lists it. The gene calls are TRBV28 and TRBJ2-7; the DNA was not used to check the table's D call, TRBD1. CDR1 MDHEN and CDR2 SYDVKM come from the germline V gene. The CDR3 totals 17 residues, both ends included. CDR3 amino acids: CASSSRQDLNYGYTFGS.

With respect to this clonotype: The junction departs from the called germline gene at one end, perhaps through a read error. The rearrangement links TRBV6-2 or TRBV6-3 to TRBJ1-6; possibly TRBD1 for D (6 bases). The CDR3 spans 15 residues. Per germline, CDR1 MNHEY and CDR2 SVGEGT. The CDR3: CASSYWVGQSYEQYF. The CDR3 bases are TGTGCCAGCAGTTATTGGGTCGGACAGAGTTACGAGCAGTACTTT.

The sample holds many counts of this clonotype. The gene calls are TRBV2 and TRBJ2-7; no firm D call. V was clipped by 6 bases and J by 3 bases, with 12 bases between them. CDR3 length: 13 amino acids. CDR1 SNHLY and CDR2 FYNNEI come from the germline V gene. The CDR3 DNA is TGTGCCAGCAGCACGGACCTCTACTACGAGCAGTACTTC. As protein: CASSTDLYYEQYF.